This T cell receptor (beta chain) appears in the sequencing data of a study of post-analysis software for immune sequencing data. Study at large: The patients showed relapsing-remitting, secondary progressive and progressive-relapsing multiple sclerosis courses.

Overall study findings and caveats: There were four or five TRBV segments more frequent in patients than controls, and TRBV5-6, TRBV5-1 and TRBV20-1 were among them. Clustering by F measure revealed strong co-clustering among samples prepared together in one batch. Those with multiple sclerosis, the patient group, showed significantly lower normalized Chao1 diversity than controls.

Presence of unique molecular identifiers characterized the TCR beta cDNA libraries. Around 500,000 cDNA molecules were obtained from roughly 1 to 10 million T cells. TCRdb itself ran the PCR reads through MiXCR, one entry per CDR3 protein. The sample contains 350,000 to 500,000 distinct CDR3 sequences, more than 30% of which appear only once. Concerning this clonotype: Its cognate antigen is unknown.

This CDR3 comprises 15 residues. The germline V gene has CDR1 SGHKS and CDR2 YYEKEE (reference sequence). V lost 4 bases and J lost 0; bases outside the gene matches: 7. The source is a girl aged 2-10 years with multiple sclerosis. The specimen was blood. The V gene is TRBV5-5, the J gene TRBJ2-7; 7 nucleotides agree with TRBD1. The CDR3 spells CASSLGTEISYEQYF. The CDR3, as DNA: TGTGCCAGCAGCCTAGGGACAGAGATCTCCTACGAGCAGTACTTC.